Below, 8 T cell receptor beta chains from the same sample are listed, as sequenced in a study of T cell responses to AZD1222 COVID-19 vaccine. The assay was immunoSEQ multiplex PCR, and TCRdb's table has in-frame clones only and misses some. The sample carries 150,000 to 200,000 clones, approximately 93% recorded once. The source material was peripheral blood, sampled on day 0 of AZD1222 vaccination. The receptors come from an adult in good health.

This chain links TRBV2 with TRBJ2-5; D remains unclear. CDR3 size: 14 residues. The V end lost 7 bases, the J end lost 4 bases, and 16 bases lay between the germline ends. The germline V gene encodes CDR1 SNHLY and CDR2 FYNNEI. The CDR3 DNA reads as TGTGCCAGCAATCAAGACCTTCCACGAGAGACCCAGTACTTC. Encoded protein: CASNQDLPRETQYF.

The chain is built from TRBV18 and TRBJ2-7, with TRBD2 matching 15 bases. After removal of 3 bases from V and 9 bases from J, the junction contained 9 bases not matched to a gene. The CDR3 extends over 16 amino acids. Germline V gene sequence: CDR1 KGHSH, CDR2 LQKENI. CDR3 sequence reads: CASSPGTSGGPARQYF. The CDR3 coding sequence is TGTGCCAGCTCACCGGGGACTAGCGGGGGGCCAGCTCGGCAGTACTTC.

The V gene is TRBV2, the J gene TRBJ2-5; 16 bases are a match to TRBD2. Germline V lookup: CDR1 SNHLY, CDR2 FYNNEI. The length of the CDR3 is 20 residues. The ends lost 3 bases at V and 5 bases at J; junction bases unmatched: 15. DNA of the CDR3: TGTGCCAGCAGTGACATTCCTCCCGGGACTAGCGGGGGGGCCGCTGAGACCCAGTACTTC. This translates into CASSDIPPGTSGGAAETQYF.

A few counts support this clone. This chain connects TRBV4-2 to TRBJ2-7, with 7 nucleotides matching TRBD1. This CDR3 contains 15 residues. CDR1 is LGHNA, CDR2 YNFKEQ, per germline. The junction had 8 bases not matched to a gene; V was cut back by 3 bases and J by 3 bases. Written as DNA, the CDR3 is TGTGCCAGCAGCCACCAAATAGACAGGGACTACGAGCAGTACTTC. Its translation is CASSHQIDRDYEQYF.

The genes are TRBV3-1 (or the pseudogene TRBV3-2) and TRBJ2-7; no clear D gene. The V end was cut by 1 base, the J end by 2 bases, with 12 bases between. Germline CDR1 and CDR2: LGHDT and YNNKEL (reference sequence). The CDR3 extends over 15 amino acids. The CDR3, as DNA: TGTGCCAGCAGCCAAGTCGTAGGGTCACCCTACGAGCAGTACTTC. Its protein product is CASSQVVGSPYEQYF.

The chain couples TRBV4-2 to TRBJ2-7; perhaps TRBD1 as D (6 bases). Between the trimmed V and J ends, which lost 2 bases and 3 bases, there was a span of 23 bases. The CDR3 sequence is 18 residues long. Germline CDR1 is LGHNA and CDR2 is YNFKEQ. CDR3 protein: CASSQNSHTGTLSYEQYF. DNA of the CDR3: TGTGCCAGCAGCCAAAATTCCCACACAGGGACCCTCAGCTACGAGCAGTACTTC.

The V gene is TRBV3-1 (or the pseudogene TRBV3-2), the J gene TRBJ1-1, with D possibly matching TRBD1 (5 bases). V was pared by 4 bases and J by 4 bases, with 13 bases between. The length of the CDR3 is 14 residues. Germline CDR1 and CDR2: LGHDT and YNNKEL (reference sequence). In DNA, the CDR3 is TGTGCCAGCAGCCCCCATTATGGGGGCACTGAAGCTTTCTTT. This codes for CASSPHYGGTEAFF.

The chain links TRBV4-2 to TRBJ1-3; 7 bases are shared with TRBD1. With V trimmed by 4 bases and J by 0 bases, 6 bases remained unmatched. Germline-derived CDR1 and CDR2 are LGHNA and YNFKEQ. This CDR3 is built from 16 residues. The CDR3 region is CASSLEDRTSGNTIYF. The CDR3 DNA reads as TGTGCCAGCAGCCTCGAGGACAGGACCTCTGGAAACACCATATATTTT.